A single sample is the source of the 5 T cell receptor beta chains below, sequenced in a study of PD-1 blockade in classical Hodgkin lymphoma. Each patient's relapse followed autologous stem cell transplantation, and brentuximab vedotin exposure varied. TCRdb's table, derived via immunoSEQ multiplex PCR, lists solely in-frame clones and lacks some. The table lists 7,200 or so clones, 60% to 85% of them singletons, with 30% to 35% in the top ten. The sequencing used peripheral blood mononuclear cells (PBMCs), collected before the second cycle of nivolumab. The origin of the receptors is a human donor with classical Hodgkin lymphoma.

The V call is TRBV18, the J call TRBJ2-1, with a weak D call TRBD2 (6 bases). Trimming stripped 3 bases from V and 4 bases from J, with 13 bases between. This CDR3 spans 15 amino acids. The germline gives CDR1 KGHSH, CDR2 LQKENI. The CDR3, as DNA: TGTGCCAGCTCACCGCCGGAGGGCGGTTACAATGAGCAGTTCTTC. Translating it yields CASSPPEGGYNEQFF.

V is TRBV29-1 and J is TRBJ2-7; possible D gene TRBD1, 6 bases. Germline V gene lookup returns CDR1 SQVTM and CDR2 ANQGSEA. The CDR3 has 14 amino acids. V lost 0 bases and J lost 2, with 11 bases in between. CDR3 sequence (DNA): TGCAGCGTTGAAGAAAGGGGGAGCACCTACGAGCAGTACTTC. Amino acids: CSVEERGSTYEQYF.

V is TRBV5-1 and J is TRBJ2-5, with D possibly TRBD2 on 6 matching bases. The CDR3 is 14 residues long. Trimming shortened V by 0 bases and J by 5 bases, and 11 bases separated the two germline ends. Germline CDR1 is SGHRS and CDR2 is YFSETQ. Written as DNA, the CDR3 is TGCGCCAGCAGCTTGGACTCGGGGGACGAGACCCAGTACTTC. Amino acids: CASSLDSGDETQYF.

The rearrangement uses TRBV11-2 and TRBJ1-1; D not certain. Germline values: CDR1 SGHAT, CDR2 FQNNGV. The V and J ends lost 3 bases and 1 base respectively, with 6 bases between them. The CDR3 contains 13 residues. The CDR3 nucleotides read TGTGCCAGCAGCTTTGGGCCGAACACTGAAGCTTTCTTT. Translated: CASSFGPNTEAFF.

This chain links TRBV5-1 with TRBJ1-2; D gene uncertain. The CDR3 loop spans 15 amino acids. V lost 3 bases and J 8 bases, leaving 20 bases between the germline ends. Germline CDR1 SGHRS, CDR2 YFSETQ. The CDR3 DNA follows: TGCGCCAGCAGCTCTCGAGGTGCGTCAGGCTGGGGCTACACCTTC. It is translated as CASSSRGASGWGYTF.